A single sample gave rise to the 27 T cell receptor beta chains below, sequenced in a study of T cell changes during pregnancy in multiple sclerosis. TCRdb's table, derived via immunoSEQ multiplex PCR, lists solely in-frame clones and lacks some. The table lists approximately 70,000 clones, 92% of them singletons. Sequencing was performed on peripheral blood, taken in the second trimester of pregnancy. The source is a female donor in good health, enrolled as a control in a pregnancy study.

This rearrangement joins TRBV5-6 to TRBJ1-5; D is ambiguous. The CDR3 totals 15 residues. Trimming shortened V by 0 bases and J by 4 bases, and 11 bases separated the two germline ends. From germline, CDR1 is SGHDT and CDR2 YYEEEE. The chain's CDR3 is CASSLALEGNQPQHF. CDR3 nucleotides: TGTGCCAGCAGCTTGGCCCTGGAGGGTAATCAGCCCCAGCATTTT.

The CDR3, as DNA: TGCAGCGTTGAAGATATGGTTACAAACAATGAGCAGTTCTTC. Its protein product is CSVEDMVTNNEQFF. The chain joins TRBV29-1 to TRBJ2-1; D ambiguous. With 0 bases removed from V and 5 bases from J, the gap between germline ends came to 11 bases. The CDR3 is 14 amino acids. Germline V gene sequence: CDR1 SQVTM, CDR2 ANQGSEA.

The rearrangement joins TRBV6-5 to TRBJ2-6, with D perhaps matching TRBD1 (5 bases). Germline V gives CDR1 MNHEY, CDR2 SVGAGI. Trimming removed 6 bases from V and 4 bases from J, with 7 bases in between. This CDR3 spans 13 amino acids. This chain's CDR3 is CASRGLGANVLTF. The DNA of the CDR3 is TGTGCCAGCAGGGGGCTGGGGGCCAACGTCCTGACTTTC.

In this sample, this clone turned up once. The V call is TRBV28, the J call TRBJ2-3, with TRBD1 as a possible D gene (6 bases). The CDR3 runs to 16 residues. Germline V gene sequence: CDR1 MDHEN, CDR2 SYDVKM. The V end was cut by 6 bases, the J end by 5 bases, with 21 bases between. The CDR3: CASREAGTLERDTQYF. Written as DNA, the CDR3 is TGTGCCAGCAGAGAGGCCGGGACACTGGAAAGAGATACGCAGTATTTT.

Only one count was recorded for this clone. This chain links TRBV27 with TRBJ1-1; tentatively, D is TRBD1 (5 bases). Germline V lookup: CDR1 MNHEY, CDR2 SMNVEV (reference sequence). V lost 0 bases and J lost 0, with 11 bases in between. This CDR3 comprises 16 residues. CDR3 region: CASSLSGRGMNTEAFF. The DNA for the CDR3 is TGTGCCAGCAGTTTATCGGGGAGGGGAATGAACACTGAAGCTTTCTTT.

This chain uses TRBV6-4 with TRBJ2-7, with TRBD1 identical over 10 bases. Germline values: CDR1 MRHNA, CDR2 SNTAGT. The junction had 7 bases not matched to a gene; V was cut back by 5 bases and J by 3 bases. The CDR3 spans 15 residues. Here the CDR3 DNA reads TGTGCCAGCAGTACCCAGACAGGGGGCTACTACGAGCAGTACTTC. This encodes CASSTQTGGYYEQYF.

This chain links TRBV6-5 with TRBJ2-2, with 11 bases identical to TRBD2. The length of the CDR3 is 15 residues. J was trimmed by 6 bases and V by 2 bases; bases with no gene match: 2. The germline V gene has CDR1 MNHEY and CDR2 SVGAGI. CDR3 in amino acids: CASSYNSGGAGELFF. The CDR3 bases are TGTGCCAGCAGTTACAATAGCGGGGGGGCCGGGGAGCTGTTTTTT.

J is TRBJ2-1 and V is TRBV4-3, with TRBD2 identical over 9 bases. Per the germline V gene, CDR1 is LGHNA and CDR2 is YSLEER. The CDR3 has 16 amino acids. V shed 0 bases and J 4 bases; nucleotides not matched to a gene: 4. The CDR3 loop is CASSQELAGDYNEQFF. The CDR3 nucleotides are TGCGCCAGCAGCCAAGAACTAGCGGGCGATTACAATGAGCAGTTCTTC.

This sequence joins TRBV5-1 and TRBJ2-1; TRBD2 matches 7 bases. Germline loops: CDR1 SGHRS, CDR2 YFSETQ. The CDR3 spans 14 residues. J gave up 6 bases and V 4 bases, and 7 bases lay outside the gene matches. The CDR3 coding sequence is TGCGCCAGCAGCCGACGTACTAGCGTCAATGAGCAGTTCTTC. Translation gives CASSRRTSVNEQFF.

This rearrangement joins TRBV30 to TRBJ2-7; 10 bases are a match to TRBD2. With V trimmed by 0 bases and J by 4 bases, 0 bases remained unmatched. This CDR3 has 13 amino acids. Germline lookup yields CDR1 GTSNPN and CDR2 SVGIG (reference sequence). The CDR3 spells CAWSVLAGYEQYF. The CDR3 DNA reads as TGTGCCTGGAGTGTACTAGCGGGGTACGAGCAGTACTTC.

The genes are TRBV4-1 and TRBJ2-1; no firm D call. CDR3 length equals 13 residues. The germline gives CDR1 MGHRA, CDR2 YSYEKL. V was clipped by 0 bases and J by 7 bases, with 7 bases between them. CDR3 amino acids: CASSQETRNEQFF. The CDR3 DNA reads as TGCGCCAGCAGCCAAGAGACGCGGAATGAGCAGTTCTTC.

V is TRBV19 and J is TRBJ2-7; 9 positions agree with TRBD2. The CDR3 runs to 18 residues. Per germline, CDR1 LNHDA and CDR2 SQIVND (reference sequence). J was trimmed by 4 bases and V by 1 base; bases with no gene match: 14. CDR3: CASSIVMKTRLADYEQYF. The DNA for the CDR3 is TGTGCCAGTAGTATAGTAATGAAAACGAGACTAGCGGATTACGAGCAGTACTTC.

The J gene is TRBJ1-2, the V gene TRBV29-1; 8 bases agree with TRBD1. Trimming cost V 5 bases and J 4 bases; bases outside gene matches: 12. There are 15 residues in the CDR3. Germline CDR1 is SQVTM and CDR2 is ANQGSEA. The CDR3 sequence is CSVFQGASGGYGYTF. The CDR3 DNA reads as TGCAGCGTTTTCCAGGGGGCCTCCGGGGGCTATGGCTACACCTTC.

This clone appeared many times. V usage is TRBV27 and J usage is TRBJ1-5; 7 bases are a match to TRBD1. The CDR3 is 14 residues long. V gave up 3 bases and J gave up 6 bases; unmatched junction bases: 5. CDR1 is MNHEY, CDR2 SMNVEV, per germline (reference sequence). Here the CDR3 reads CASSLTGTSQPQHF. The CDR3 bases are TGTGCCAGCAGTTTGACAGGGACTTCTCAGCCCCAGCATTTT.

CDR3 sequence reads: CASSFPGQGGRGTQYF. The CDR3 DNA reads TGTGCCAGCAGTTTCCCCGGACAGGGTGGACGGGGGACCCAGTACTTC. The J gene is TRBJ2-5, the V gene TRBV28; the match to TRBD1 covers 8 bases. J gave up 7 bases and V 3 bases, and 13 bases lay outside the gene matches. The V gene's germline CDR1 is MDHEN and CDR2 SYDVKM. The CDR3 runs to 16 residues.

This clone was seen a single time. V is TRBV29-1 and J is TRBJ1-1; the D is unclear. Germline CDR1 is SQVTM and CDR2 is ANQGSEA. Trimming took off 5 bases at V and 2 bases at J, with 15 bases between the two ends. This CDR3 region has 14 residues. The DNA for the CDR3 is TGCAGCGTTTCCCCCCGGGTAGCCAACACTGAAGCTTTCTTT. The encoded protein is CSVSPRVANTEAFF.

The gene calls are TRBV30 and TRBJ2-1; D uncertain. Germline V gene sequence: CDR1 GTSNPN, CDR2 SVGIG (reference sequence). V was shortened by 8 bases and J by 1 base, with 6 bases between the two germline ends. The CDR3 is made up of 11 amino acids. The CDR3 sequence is CAHGSYNEQFF. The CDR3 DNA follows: TGTGCCCACGGGTCCTACAATGAGCAGTTCTTC.

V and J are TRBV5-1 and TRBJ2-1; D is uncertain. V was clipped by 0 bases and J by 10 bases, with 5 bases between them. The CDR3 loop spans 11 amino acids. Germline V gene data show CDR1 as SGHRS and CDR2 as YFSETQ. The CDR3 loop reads CASSLESEQFF. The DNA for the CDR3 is TGCGCCAGCAGCTTGGAATCGGAGCAGTTCTTC.

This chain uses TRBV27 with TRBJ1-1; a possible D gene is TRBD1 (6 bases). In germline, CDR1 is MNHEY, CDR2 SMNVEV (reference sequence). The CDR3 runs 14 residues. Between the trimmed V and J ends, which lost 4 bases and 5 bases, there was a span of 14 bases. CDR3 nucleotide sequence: TGTGCCAGCAGTTCCGACAGGCTTGGGACTGAAGCTTTCTTT. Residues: CASSSDRLGTEAFF.

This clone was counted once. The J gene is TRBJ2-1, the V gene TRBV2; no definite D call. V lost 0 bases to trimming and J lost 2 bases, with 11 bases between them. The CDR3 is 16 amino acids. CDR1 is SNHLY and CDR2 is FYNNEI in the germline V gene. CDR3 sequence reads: CASSEAGIPAYNEQFF. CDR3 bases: TGTGCCAGCAGTGAAGCTGGCATCCCAGCCTACAATGAGCAGTTCTTC. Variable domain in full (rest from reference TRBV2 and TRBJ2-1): EPEVTQTPSHQVTQMGQEVILRCVPISNHLYFYWYRQILGQKVEFLVSFYNNEISEKSEIFDDQFSVERPDGSNFTLKIRSTKLEDSAMYFCASSEAGIPAYNEQFFGPGTRLTVL.

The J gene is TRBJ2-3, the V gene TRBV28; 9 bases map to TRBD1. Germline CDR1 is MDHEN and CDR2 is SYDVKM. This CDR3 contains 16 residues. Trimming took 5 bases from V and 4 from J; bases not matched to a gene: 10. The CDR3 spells CASSPGVDRGADTQYF. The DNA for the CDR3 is TGTGCCAGCAGTCCCGGGGTGGACAGGGGCGCAGATACGCAGTATTTT.

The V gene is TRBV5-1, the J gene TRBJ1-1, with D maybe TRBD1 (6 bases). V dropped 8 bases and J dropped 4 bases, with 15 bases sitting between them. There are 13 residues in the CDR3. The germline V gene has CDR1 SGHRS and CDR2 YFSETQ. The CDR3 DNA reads TGCGCCAGTAACAGGGACCCCAGCACTGAAGCTTTCTTT. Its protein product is CASNRDPSTEAFF.

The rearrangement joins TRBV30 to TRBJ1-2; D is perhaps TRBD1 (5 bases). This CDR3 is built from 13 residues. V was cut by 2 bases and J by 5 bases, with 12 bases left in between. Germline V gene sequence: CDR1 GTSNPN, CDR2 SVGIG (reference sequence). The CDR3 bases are TGTGCCTGGAGTTTGGGGACTCTGTATGGCTACACCTTC. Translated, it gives CAWSLGTLYGYTF. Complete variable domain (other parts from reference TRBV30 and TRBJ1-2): SQTIHQWPATLVQPVGSPLSLECTVEGTSNPNLYWYRQAAGRGLQLLFYSVGIGQISSEVPQNLSASRPQDRQFILSSKKLLLSDSGFYLCAWSLGTLYGYTFGSGTRLTVV.

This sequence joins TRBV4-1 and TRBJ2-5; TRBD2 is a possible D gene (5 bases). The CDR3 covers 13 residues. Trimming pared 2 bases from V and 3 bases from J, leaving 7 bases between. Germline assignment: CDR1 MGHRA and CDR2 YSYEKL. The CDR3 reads CASSQFGKETQYF. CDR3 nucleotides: TGCGCCAGCAGCCAATTCGGGAAAGAGACCCAGTACTTC.

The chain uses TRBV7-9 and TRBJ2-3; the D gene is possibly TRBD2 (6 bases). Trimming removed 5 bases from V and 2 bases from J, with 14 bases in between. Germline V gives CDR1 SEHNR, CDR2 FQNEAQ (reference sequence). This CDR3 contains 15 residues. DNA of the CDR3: TGTGCCAGCAGCACCCTAGCGAGAGCCACAGATACGCAGTATTTT. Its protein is CASSTLARATDTQYF.

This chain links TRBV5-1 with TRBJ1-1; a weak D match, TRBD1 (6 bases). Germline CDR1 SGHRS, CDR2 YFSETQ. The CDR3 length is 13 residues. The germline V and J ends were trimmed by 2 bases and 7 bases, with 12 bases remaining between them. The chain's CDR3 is CASSFEGGSEAFF. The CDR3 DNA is TGCGCCAGCAGCTTTGAGGGGGGGAGTGAAGCTTTCTTT.

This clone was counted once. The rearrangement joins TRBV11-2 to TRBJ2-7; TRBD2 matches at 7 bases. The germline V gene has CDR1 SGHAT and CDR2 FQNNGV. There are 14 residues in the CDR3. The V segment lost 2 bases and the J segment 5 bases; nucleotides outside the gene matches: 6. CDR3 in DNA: TGTGCCAGCAGCTTATGGGAAAGCGGGAACGAGCAGTACTTC. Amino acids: CASSLWESGNEQYF. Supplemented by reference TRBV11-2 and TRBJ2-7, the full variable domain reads EAGVAQSPRYKIIEKRQSVAFWCNPISGHATLYWYQQILGQGPKLLIQFQNNGVVDDSQLPKDRFSAERLKGVDSTLKIQPAKLEDSAVYLCASSLWESGNEQYFGPGTRLTVT.